The 20 T cell receptor beta chains reported below all come from one sample, sequenced in a study of technical replicates of blood from a few donors. This table comes from immunoSEQ multiplex PCR, and its TCRdb copy is limited to in-frame clones, with some not included. Of 73,000 or so clones listed, roughly 91% are singletons. Material: T cells isolated from PBMCs. These receptor sequences come from a human donor in good health.

This clone has only a few counts. The chain recombines TRBV11-1 with TRBJ1-1; D may be TRBD1 (5 bases). CDR1 and CDR2 (germline): SGHAT, FQDESV (reference sequence). The germline V and J ends were trimmed by 1 base and 0 bases, with 12 bases remaining between them. The CDR3 has 16 amino acids. CDR3 region: CASSLGRVLVNTEAFF. The CDR3, as DNA: TGTGCCAGCAGCTTAGGCAGGGTCCTAGTGAACACTGAAGCTTTCTTT.

The chain joins TRBV7-3 to TRBJ1-2; TRBD1 agrees at 7 bases. Looked up from germline, CDR1 is SGHTA and CDR2 is FQGTGA. This CDR3 has 14 residues. After removal of 3 bases from V and 8 bases from J, the junction contained 9 bases not matched to a gene. As DNA, the CDR3 is TGTGCCAGCAGCTTTATTCCAAACAGGGGCGGCTACACCTTC. Translation: CASSFIPNRGGYTF.

The chain employs TRBV5-1 and TRBJ2-1; 16 bases agree with TRBD2. CDR1 and CDR2 from the germline V gene are SGHRS and YFSETQ. The V and J ends lost 4 bases and 6 bases, in that order; junction bases with no gene match: 4. CDR3 size: 16 residues. This CDR3 reads CASSVGTSGRANEQFF. DNA for the CDR3: TGCGCCAGCAGCGTAGGGACTAGCGGGAGGGCCAATGAGCAGTTCTTC.

This chain uses TRBV27 with TRBJ1-2; TRBD1 aligns across 7 bases. This CDR3 has 20 amino acids. The V segment lost 3 bases and the J segment 0 bases; nucleotides outside the gene matches: 19. The germline gives CDR1 MNHEY, CDR2 SMNVEV (reference sequence). The CDR3 coding sequence is TGTGCCAGCAGTTTTACCCCAAATACAGGGGAAGGGAGAACTAACTATGGCTACACCTTC. Translation gives CASSFTPNTGEGRTNYGYTF.

The chain employs TRBV7-9 and TRBJ2-5; a possible D gene is TRBD2 (6 bases). V was pared by 5 bases and J by 5 bases, with 12 bases between. Germline V gene data show CDR1 as SEHNR and CDR2 as FQNEAQ (reference sequence). CDR3 length equals 13 residues. The CDR3: CASSRSGDETQYF. CDR3 sequence (DNA): TGTGCCAGCAGCCGGTCGGGGGACGAGACCCAGTACTTC.

The chain has TRBV15 and TRBJ1-6; possibly TRBD1 for D (6 bases). V was shortened by 3 bases and J by 10 bases, with 25 bases between the two germline ends. This CDR3 region has 18 residues. Germline V gene lookup returns CDR1 LNHNV and CDR2 YYDKDF (reference sequence). CDR3 nucleotide sequence: TGTGCCACCAGCAGCCCAAAACAGGGTACAGCCGGGGGGTCACCCCTCCACTTT. It specifies CATSSPKQGTAGGSPLHF.

The chain employs TRBV4-1 and TRBJ1-2; D is uncertain. V gave up 1 base and J gave up 6 bases, with 9 bases separating them. There are 13 residues in the CDR3. Per the germline V gene, CDR1 is MGHRA and CDR2 is YSYEKL. Here the CDR3 reads CASSQVGVDGYTF. CDR3 DNA sequence: TGCGCCAGCAGCCAAGTCGGGGTAGATGGCTACACCTTC.

Only one count was recorded for this clone. The chain uses TRBV11-2 and TRBJ2-7; TRBD1 is a possible D gene (5 bases). Trimming shortened V by 5 bases and J by 6 bases, and 20 bases separated the two germline ends. Looked up from germline, CDR1 is SGHAT and CDR2 is FQNNGV. This CDR3 is built from 15 residues. This chain's CDR3 is CASSPISGRRGEQYF. The CDR3, as DNA: TGTGCCAGCAGCCCCATCTCCGGGCGAAGGGGCGAGCAGTACTTC.

CDR3 nucleotide sequence: TGCGCCAGCAGGCAGGGGGCGCGAGAGGATGGCTACACCTTC. The encoded protein is CASRQGAREDGYTF. The chain employs TRBV5-1 and TRBJ1-2; 8 bases map to TRBD1. Trimming at V came to 5 bases and at J to 6 bases, leaving 9 bases not matched to a gene. The CDR3 spans 14 residues. Germline values: CDR1 SGHRS, CDR2 YFSETQ.

This chain connects TRBV5-6 to TRBJ1-2; no firm D call. The ends were cut back, 4 bases at V and 5 bases at J, with 15 bases in the middle. The germline gives CDR1 SGHDT, CDR2 YYEEEE. The CDR3 totals 14 residues. CDR3 DNA: TGTGCCAGCAGCGCCTATGAGAGCGCATATGGCTACACCTTC. Its protein is CASSAYESAYGYTF.

This chain connects TRBV28 to TRBJ2-5; 7 positions agree with TRBD1. In germline, CDR1 is MDHEN, CDR2 SYDVKM. Unmatched junction bases numbered 13, after V lost 5 bases and J lost 7 bases. The CDR3 loop spans 15 amino acids. The CDR3: CASSRPNAPGGTQYF. The CDR3 region has the DNA TGTGCCAGCAGTCGGCCTAACGCACCAGGGGGGACCCAGTACTTC. Complete variable domain (other parts from reference TRBV28 and TRBJ2-5): DVKVTQSSRYLVKRTGEKVFLECVQDMDHENMFWYRQDPGLGLRLIYFSYDVKMKEKGDIPEGYSVSREKKERFSLILESASTNQTSMYLCASSRPNAPGGTQYFGPGTRLLVL.

The chain is built from TRBV27 and TRBJ2-1; D might be TRBD2 (6 bases). The CDR3 loop spans 16 amino acids. Germline assignment: CDR1 MNHEY and CDR2 SMNVEV (reference sequence). V was pared by 3 bases and J by 6 bases, with 18 bases between. Here the CDR3 DNA reads TGTGCCAGCAGTTTTAGCGGTAATTCAGCGGGCAATGAGCAGTTCTTC. Its translation is CASSFSGNSAGNEQFF.

The chain links TRBV7-6 to TRBJ2-2, with TRBD2 identical over 8 bases. The trim removed 1 base at V and 3 bases at J, leaving 13 bases unmatched. Germline V gene sequence: CDR1 SGHVS, CDR2 FNYEAQ. This CDR3 has 19 residues. CDR3 region: CASSLVPPVRGGHTGELFF. The CDR3 region has the DNA TGTGCCAGCAGCTTAGTCCCTCCGGTACGGGGGGGTCACACCGGGGAGCTGTTTTTT.

The chain has TRBV19 and TRBJ1-1, with a tentative D call TRBD1 (5 bases). CDR1 is LNHDA, CDR2 SQIVND, per germline (reference sequence). V shed 7 bases and J shed 3 bases, with 15 bases lying between them. The CDR3 extends over 14 amino acids. The CDR3 nucleotides read TGTGCCAGTACCTCCGTCGGGGGGGACACTGAAGCTTTCTTT. Protein: CASTSVGGDTEAFF. The full variable domain, completed using reference TRBV19 and TRBJ1-1, is DGGITQSPKYLFRKEGQNVTLSCEQNLNHDAMYWYRQDPGQGLRLIYYSQIVNDFQKGDIAEGYSVSREKKESFPLTVTSAQKNPTAFYLCASTSVGGDTEAFFGQGTRLTVV.

The J gene is TRBJ2-3, the V gene TRBV6-1, with a possible D match to TRBD2 (6 bases). Trimming cost V 5 bases and J 5 bases, with 11 bases left between them. This CDR3 comprises 13 residues. Germline CDR1 and CDR2: MNHNS and SASEGT. CDR3 sequence: CASSPRLGDTQYF. CDR3 DNA sequence: TGTGCCAGCAGTCCTAGACTAGGAGATACGCAGTATTTT.

The J gene is TRBJ1-1, the V gene TRBV5-1; D not certain. The germline CDR1 and CDR2 sequences are SGHRS and YFSETQ. This CDR3 is built from 14 residues. The V and J ends lost 4 bases and 7 bases respectively, with 17 bases between them. In nucleotides, the CDR3 is TGCGCCAGCAGCCTGGGAGGGCTTGTGATTGAAGCTTTCTTT. Translation: CASSLGGLVIEAFF.

This chain connects TRBV19 to TRBJ1-5; TRBD1 matches 7 bases. The CDR3 has 17 amino acids. Germline V gene data show CDR1 as LNHDA and CDR2 as SQIVND (reference sequence). Losses at the gene ends were 3 bases for V and 0 bases for J; bases not matched to a gene: 8. The CDR3 loop is CASSMTGTALSNQPQHF. The CDR3 region has the DNA TGTGCCAGTAGTATGACCGGGACAGCCCTTAGCAATCAGCCCCAGCATTTT.

The V call is TRBV7-2, the J call TRBJ2-7; 7 bases line up with TRBD1. The CDR3 loop spans 16 amino acids. V shed 5 bases and J 3 bases; nucleotides not matched to a gene: 13. The germline V gene has CDR1 SGHTA and CDR2 FQGNSA. The CDR3 reads CASSVGQDSRLYEQYF. The CDR3 DNA reads as TGTGCCAGCAGCGTCGGACAGGATTCCCGACTCTACGAGCAGTACTTC.

The chain carries TRBV5-1 and TRBJ2-3, with a weak D call TRBD2 (6 bases). There are 17 residues in the CDR3. V lost 0 bases, J lost 4 bases, and 18 bases lay in between. CDR1 SGHRS and CDR2 YFSETQ come from the germline V gene. The CDR3 bases are TGCGCCAGCAGCTTGGATGTTGGGGCGGGGCTCTCAGATACGCAGTATTTT. As protein: CASSLDVGAGLSDTQYF. The full variable domain, completed using reference TRBV5-1 and TRBJ2-3, is KAGVTQTPRYLIKTRGQQVTLSCSPISGHRSVSWYQQTPGQGLQFLFEYFSETQRNKGNFPGRFSGRQFSNSRSEMNVSTLELGDSALYLCASSLDVGAGLSDTQYFGPGTRLTVL.

V gene TRBV7-8 combines with J gene TRBJ2-5, with D tentatively TRBD2 (6 bases). Trimming removed 0 bases at V and 2 bases at J, with 10 bases between. The CDR3 spans 15 residues. Per germline, CDR1 SGHVS and CDR2 FQNEAQ. CDR3 region: CASSLAGGQQETQYF. The CDR3 DNA reads TGTGCCAGCAGCTTAGCGGGGGGTCAGCAAGAGACCCAGTACTTC.